This T cell receptor (beta chain) was found in a study of blood T cell repertoires in COVID-19. The authors' processing: Quantification of nucleated cells was approximated via reference gene primer amplification. Method: immunoSEQ multiplex PCR; TCRdb's copy keeps in-frame clones and lacks some. V, J and clone size were drawn from that table, and D and trimming were deduced from the DNA. The data contain 150,000 to 200,000 clones, approximately 83% of them singletons. This clone was detected once. Material for sequencing was peripheral blood. This receptor was obtained from a human donor with active or convalescent COVID-19. The donor label of this sample is uncertain.

The CDR3, as DNA: TGTGCCAGCGACACAGGGCGTGACGAGACCCAGTACTTC. Translated, it gives CASDTGRDETQYF. This chain uses TRBV2 with TRBJ2-5; TRBD1 might be the D (6 bases). V shed 8 bases and J shed 5 bases, with 15 bases lying between them. The CDR3 extends over 13 amino acids. In germline, CDR1 is SNHLY, CDR2 FYNNEI.